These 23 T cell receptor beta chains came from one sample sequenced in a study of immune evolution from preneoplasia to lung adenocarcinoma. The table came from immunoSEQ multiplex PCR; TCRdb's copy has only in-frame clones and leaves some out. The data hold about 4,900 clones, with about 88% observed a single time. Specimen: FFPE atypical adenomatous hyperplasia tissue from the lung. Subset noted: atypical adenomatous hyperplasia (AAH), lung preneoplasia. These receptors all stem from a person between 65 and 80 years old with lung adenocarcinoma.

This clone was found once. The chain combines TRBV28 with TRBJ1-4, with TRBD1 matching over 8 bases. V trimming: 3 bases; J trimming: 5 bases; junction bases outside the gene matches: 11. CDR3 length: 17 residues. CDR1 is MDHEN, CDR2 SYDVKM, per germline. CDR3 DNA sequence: TGTGCCAGCAGTTTGTATCCCGGGACAGGTAAAAATGAAAAACTGTTTTTT. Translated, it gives CASSLYPGTGKNEKLFF.

This chain's CDR3 is CASSSPGRGFYEQYF. CDR3 nucleotides: TGTGCCAGCAGCTCGCCGGGTCGGGGGTTCTACGAGCAGTACTTC. This sequence joins TRBV7-6 and TRBJ2-7, with a possible D match to TRBD2 (6 bases). The V gene lost 4 bases and the J gene lost 3 bases, with 16 bases spanning the gap. The CDR3 extends over 15 amino acids. Germline CDR1 SGHVS, CDR2 FNYEAQ.

The CDR3 region has the DNA TGTGCCAGCAGCCAAGATTTGGGGACAGCCCTTGTGACCCAGTACTTC. Translating gives CASSQDLGTALVTQYF. The J gene is TRBJ2-5, the V gene TRBV4-2; 7 bases agree with TRBD1. Germline loops: CDR1 LGHNA, CDR2 YNFKEQ. This CDR3 contains 16 residues. Trimming took 0 bases from V and 7 from J; bases not matched to a gene: 11.

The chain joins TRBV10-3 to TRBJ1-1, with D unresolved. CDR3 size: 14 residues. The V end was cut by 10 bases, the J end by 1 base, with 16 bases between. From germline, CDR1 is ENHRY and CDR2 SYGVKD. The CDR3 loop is CATGRGDRNTEAFF. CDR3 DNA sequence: TGTGCCACCGGCCGGGGAGACCGGAACACTGAAGCTTTCTTT.

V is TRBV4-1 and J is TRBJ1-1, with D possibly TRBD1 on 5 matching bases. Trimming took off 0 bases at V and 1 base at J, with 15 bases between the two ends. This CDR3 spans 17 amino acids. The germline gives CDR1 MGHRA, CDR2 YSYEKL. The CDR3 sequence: CASSQDATHRKNTEAFF. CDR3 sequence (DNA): TGCGCCAGCAGCCAAGACGCAACACACAGGAAGAACACTGAAGCTTTCTTT.

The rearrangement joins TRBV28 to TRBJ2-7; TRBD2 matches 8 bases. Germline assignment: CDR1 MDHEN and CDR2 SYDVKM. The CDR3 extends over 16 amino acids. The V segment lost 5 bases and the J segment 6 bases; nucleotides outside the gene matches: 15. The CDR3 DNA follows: TGTGCCAGCAGTCCAACCGGTGTAGCGGGGCCGGGCGAGCAGTACTTC. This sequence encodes CASSPTGVAGPGEQYF.

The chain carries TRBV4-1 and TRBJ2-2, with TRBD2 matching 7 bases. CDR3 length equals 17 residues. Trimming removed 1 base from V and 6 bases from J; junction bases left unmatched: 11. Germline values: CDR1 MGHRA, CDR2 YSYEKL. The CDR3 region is CASSQVPGGVGSGELFF. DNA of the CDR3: TGCGCCAGCAGCCAAGTTCCTGGGGGGGTCGGTTCCGGGGAGCTGTTTTTT.

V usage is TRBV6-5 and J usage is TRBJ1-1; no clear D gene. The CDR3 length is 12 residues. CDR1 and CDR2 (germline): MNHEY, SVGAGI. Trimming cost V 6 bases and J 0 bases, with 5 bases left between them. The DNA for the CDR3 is TGTGCCAGCAGGCAGGTGAACACTGAAGCTTTCTTT. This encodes CASRQVNTEAFF.

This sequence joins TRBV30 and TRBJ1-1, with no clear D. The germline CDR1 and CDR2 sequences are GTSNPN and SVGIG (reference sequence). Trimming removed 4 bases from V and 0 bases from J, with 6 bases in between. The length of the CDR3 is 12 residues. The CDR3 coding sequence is TGTGCCTGGATGTTTTTGAACACTGAAGCTTTCTTT. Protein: CAWMFLNTEAFF.

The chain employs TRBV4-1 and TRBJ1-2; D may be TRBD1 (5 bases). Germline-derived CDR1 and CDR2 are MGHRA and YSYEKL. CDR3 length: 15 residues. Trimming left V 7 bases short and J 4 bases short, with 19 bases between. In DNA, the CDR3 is TGCGCCAGCACCTTGGGGCAGGAGGGTTTCTATGGCTACACCTTC. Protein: CASTLGQEGFYGYTF.

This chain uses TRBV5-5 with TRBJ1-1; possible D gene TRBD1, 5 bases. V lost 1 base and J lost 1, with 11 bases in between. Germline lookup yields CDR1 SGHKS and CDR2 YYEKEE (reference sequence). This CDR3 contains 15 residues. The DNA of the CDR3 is TGTGCCAGCAGCTTGACCGGGACTCCGAACACTGAAGCTTTCTTT. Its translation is CASSLTGTPNTEAFF.

This CDR3 reads CASSARGGSTDTQYF. The CDR3 DNA is TGCGCCAGCAGTGCTCGGGGGGGCAGCACAGATACGCAGTATTTT. V is TRBV5-1 and J is TRBJ2-3; 8 bases line up with TRBD2. The CDR3 sequence is 15 residues long. Per the germline V gene, CDR1 is SGHRS and CDR2 is YFSETQ. The ends lost 5 bases at V and 0 bases at J; junction bases unmatched: 5.

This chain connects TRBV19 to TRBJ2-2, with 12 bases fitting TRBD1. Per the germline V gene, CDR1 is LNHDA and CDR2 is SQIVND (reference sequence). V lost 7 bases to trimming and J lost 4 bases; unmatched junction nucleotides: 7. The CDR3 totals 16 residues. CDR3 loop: CASKGTGGRVTGELFF. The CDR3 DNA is TGTGCCAGTAAAGGGACAGGGGGCCGTGTCACCGGGGAGCTGTTTTTT. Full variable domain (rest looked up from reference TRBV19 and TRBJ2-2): DGGITQSPKYLFRKEGQNVTLSCEQNLNHDAMYWYRQDPGQGLRLIYYSQIVNDFQKGDIAEGYSVSREKKESFPLTVTSAQKNPTAFYLCASKGTGGRVTGELFFGEGSRLTVL.

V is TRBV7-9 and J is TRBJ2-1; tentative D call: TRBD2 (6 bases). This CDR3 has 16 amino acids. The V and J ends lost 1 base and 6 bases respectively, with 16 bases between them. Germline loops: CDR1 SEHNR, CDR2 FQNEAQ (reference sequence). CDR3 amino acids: CASSLGASVTTNEQFF. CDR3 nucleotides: TGTGCCAGCAGCTTAGGGGCTAGCGTGACAACCAATGAGCAGTTCTTC.

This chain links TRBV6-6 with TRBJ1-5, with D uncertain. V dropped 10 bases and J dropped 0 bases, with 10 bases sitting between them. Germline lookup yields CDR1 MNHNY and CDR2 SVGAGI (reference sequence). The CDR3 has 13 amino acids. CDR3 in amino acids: CANAEYSNQPQHF. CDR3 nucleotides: TGTGCCAACGCTGAGTATAGCAATCAGCCCCAGCATTTT.

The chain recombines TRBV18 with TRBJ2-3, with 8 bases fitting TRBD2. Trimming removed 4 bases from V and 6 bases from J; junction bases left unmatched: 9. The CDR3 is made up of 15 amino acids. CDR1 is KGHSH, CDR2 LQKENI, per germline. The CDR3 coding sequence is TGTGCCAGCTCACGGGAAAGCGGGAGCGGGGATACGCAGTATTTT. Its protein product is CASSRESGSGDTQYF.

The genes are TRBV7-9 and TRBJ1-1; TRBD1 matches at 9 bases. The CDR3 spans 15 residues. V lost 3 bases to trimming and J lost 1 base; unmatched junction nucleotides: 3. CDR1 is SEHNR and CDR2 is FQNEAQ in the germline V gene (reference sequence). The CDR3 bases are TGTGCCAGCAGCTTTTGGGACAGGGCGAACACTGAAGCTTTCTTT. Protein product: CASSFWDRANTEAFF. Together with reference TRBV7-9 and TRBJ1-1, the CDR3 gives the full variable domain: DTGVSQNPRHKITKRGQNVTFRCDPISEHNRLYWYRQTLGQGPEFLTYFQNEAQLEKSRLLSDRFSAERPKGSFSTLEIQRTEQGDSAMYLCASSFWDRANTEAFFGQGTRLTVV.

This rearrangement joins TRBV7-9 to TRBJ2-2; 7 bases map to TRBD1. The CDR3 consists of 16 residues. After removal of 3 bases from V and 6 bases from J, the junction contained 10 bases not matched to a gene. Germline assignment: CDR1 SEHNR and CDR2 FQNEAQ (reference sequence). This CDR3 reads CASSFPTGEGAGELFF. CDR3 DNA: TGTGCCAGCAGCTTTCCTACAGGGGAAGGTGCCGGGGAGCTGTTTTTT.

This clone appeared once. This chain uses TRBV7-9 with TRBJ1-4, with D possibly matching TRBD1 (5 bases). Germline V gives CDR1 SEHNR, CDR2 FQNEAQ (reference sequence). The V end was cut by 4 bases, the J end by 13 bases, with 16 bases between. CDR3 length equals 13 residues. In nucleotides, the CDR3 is TGTGCCAGCAGCTCCCAGGACACAGCGGCACTGTTTTTT. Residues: CASSSQDTAALFF.

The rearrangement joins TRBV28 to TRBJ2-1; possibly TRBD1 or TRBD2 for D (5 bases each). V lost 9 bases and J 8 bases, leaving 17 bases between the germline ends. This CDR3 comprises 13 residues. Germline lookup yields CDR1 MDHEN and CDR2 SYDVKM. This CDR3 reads CASQRGSSHEQFF. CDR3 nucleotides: TGTGCCAGTCAGAGGGGCAGCTCCCATGAGCAGTTCTTC.

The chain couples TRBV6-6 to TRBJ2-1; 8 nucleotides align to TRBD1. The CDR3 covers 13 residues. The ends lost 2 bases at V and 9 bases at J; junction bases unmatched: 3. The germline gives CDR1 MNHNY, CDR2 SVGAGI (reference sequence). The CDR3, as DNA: TGTGCCAGCAGTTACGACAGGGGAAGTGAGCAGTTCTTC. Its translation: CASSYDRGSEQFF.

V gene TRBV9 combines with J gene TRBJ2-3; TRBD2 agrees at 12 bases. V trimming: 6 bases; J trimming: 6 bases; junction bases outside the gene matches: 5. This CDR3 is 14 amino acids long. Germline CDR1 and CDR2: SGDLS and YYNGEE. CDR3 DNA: TGTGCCAGCACCACTAGCGGGGGGCTGGATACGCAGTATTTT. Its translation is CASTTSGGLDTQYF. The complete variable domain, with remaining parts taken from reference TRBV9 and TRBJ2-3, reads DSGVTQTPKHLITATGQRVTLRCSPRSGDLSVYWYQQSLDQGLQFLIQYYNGEERAKGNILERFSAQQFPDLHSELNLSSLELGDSALYFCASTTSGGLDTQYFGPGTRLTVL.

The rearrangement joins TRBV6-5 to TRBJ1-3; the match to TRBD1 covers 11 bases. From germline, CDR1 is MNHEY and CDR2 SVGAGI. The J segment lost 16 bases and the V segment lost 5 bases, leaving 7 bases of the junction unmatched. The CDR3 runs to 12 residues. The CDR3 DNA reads TGTGCCAGCAGTGACCGGGACAGGGGGTTTTATTTT. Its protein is CASSDRDRGFYF.